This is a list of T cell receptor beta chains from one sample in a study of CD4 T cells in relation to SARS-CoV-2 and coronaviruses. Their antigen targets remain unknown. TCRdb's copy holds only in-frame clones and misses some; the assay was immunoSEQ multiplex PCR. Among tens of thousands of clones listed, under 80% were seen once. The sequencing input was memory CD4+ T cells from PBMCs, cultured in vitro. All receptors come from an adult with COVID-19. CDR3s include the opening cysteine and the closing phenylalanine or tryptophan. The order of the fields is CDR3 DNA, CDR3 protein, D gene, J gene, clone size, CDR3 length, V gene. A D gene is named only where the DNA matches it firmly. Some rows mark clone size as missing; the rest say once, few, many or name a class of expanded clone.

TGTGCCAGCAGCTTCGGGACTAGCGGAGAGCAGTTCTTC | CASSFGTSGEQFF | TRBD2 | TRBJ2-1 | NA | 13 | TRBV7-3
TGTGCCAGCGGTACGGGACTAGCGGGAGGTAAGGGTGAGCAGTTCTTC | CASGTGLAGGKGEQFF | TRBD2 | TRBJ2-1 | few | 16 | TRBV14
TGTGCCAGCTCATCGGGCTATGGCTACACCTTC | CASSSGYGYTF | NA | TRBJ1-2 | NA | 11 | TRBV7-3
TGTGCCAGTAGAGGAGGGGTCCAATCTGGAAACACCATATATTTT | CASRGGVQSGNTIYF | NA | TRBJ1-3 | NA | 15 | TRBV19
TGTGCCAGCAGCGTAGCAGCGGGAGGCCGGGATACGCAGTATTTT | CASSVAAGGRDTQYF | TRBD2 | TRBJ2-3 | NA | 15 | TRBV9
TGTGCCAGCAGCGTCGGGGGGGGTTCTCTCACAGATACGCAGTATTTT | CASSVGGGSLTDTQYF | TRBD2 | TRBJ2-3 | once | 16 | TRBV7-3
TGCGCCAGCAGCCAAGGGTTGGCGGGACTTAGCACAGATACGCAGTATTTT | CASSQGLAGLSTDTQYF | NA | TRBJ2-3 | NA | 17 | TRBV4-1
TGTGCCAGCAGCTTGGGTGGCGGGACCTTGAGCTCCTACGAGCAGTACTTC | CASSLGGGTLSSYEQYF | NA | TRBJ2-7 | few | 17 | TRBV5-4
TGTGCCAGTAGTATAGATCGTGAGACCCAGTACTTC | CASSIDRETQYF | NA | TRBJ2-5 | NA | 12 | TRBV19
TGTGCCAGCAGCGTCCGGGCTAGTGATGGTCACGAGCAGTACTTC | CASSVRASDGHEQYF | NA | TRBJ2-7 | NA | 15 | TRBV9
TGTGCCACCAGCAGAGTAGGCAAGCTGAACACTGAAGCTTTCTTT | CATSRVGKLNTEAFF | NA | TRBJ1-1 | NA | 15 | TRBV15
TGCAGCGTGGAAAAGGACAGGGGGCGAGAGCAGTACTTC | CSVEKDRGREQYF | TRBD1 | TRBJ2-7 | once | 13 | TRBV29-1
TGCGCCAGCAGCCAAATCGGGGAACAGCAGTTCTTC | CASSQIGEQQFF | NA | TRBJ2-1 | NA | 12 | TRBV4-1
TGTGCTAGTGGTTCGAAAGGACGGGATAATGAAAAACTGTTTTTT | CASGSKGRDNEKLFF | NA | TRBJ1-4 | NA | 15 | TRBV12-5
TGTGCCAGCAGCTTAAGGGTTGGAGAAACTGAAGCTTTCTTT | CASSLRVGETEAFF | NA | TRBJ1-1 | once | 14 | TRBV7-9
TGTGCCAGCAGTCCATATCTAGCGGGAGGGTACAATGAGCAGTTCTTC | CASSPYLAGGYNEQFF | TRBD2 | TRBJ2-1 | NA | 16 | TRBV2
TGTGCCAGCAGCTTAGGCCCGAGGAGCTACACCTTC | CASSLGPRSYTF | NA | TRBJ1-2 | NA | 12 | TRBV7-2
TGTGCCAGCAGCTTAGGAGGTCCCCTAAACACATCACCCCTCCACTTT | CASSLGGPLNTSPLHF | NA | TRBJ1-6 | NA | 16 | TRBV7-9
TGCGCCAGCAACGGCAGGGCCGGCGAGACCCAGTACTTC | CASNGRAGETQYF | NA | TRBJ2-5 | NA | 13 | TRBV5-1
TGCAGCGTTGTACAGACTTATGGCTACACCTTC | CSVVQTYGYTF | NA | TRBJ1-2 | NA | 11 | TRBV29-1
TGTGCCAGCAGCCTCCGGGGAGGGGGTTACACTGAAGCTTTCTTT | CASSLRGGGYTEAFF | NA | TRBJ1-1 | NA | 15 | TRBV7-3
TGTGCCAGCAGCGAGAATGGGGGTTACTACGAGCAGTACTTC | CASSENGGYYEQYF | NA | TRBJ2-7 | NA | 14 | TRBV7-8
TGTGCCAGTAGTCGAACTGCAGGGAGGGAAGAGACCCAGTACTTC | CASSRTAGREETQYF | TRBD2 | TRBJ2-5 | NA | 15 | TRBV19
TGTGCCAGCCAACCTCAAAGCACAGATACGCAGTATTTT | CASQPQSTDTQYF | NA | TRBJ2-3 | NA | 13 | TRBV5-4
TGTGCCAGCACCGCGGGACTAGCGTCTGGGGCCAACGTCCTGACTTTC | CASTAGLASGANVLTF | TRBD2 | TRBJ2-6 | NA | 16 | TRBV2
TGCAGTGCTAGAGGGCGGCAGGGCCTCCACTTT | CSARGRQGLHF | NA | TRBJ1-6 | few | 11 | TRBV20-1
TGTGCCAGTAGAGTCCTACTAGCGGGATCCGCGAATGAGCAGTTCTTC | CASRVLLAGSANEQFF | TRBD2 | TRBJ2-1 | NA | 16 | TRBV19
TGTGCCAGCAGTAGACTAGCGGGAGACACAGATACGCAGTATTTT | CASSRLAGDTDTQYF | TRBD2 | TRBJ2-3 | NA | 15 | TRBV6-5
TGTGCCAGCGTGCTTGGAGGGAGAAATTCACCCCTCCACTTT | CASVLGGRNSPLHF | NA | TRBJ1-6 | NA | 14 | TRBV28
TGTGCCAGCAGTTACCCCCGGACTAGAGAGAAAGAGACCCAGTACTTC | CASSYPRTREKETQYF | TRBD2 | TRBJ2-5 | NA | 16 | TRBV6-2/TRBV6-3
TGTGCCAGCAGTCATTATGGGGGAAACACCATATATTTT | CASSHYGGNTIYF | NA | TRBJ1-3 | NA | 13 | TRBV12-3/TRBV12-4
TGTGCCACCAACCGGGCCTCAGGCGAAAAACTGTTTTTT | CATNRASGEKLFF | NA | TRBJ1-4 | NA | 13 | TRBV7-9
TGCAGCGTCGCAAAAGGGGGCGCAGGAAATGAGCAGTTCTTC | CSVAKGGAGNEQFF | TRBD1 | TRBJ2-1 | once | 14 | TRBV29-1
TGTGCCAGCAGCCATCTGGGAGGTGTAGCAGATACGCAGTATTTT | CASSHLGGVADTQYF | NA | TRBJ2-3 | NA | 15 | TRBV3-1/TRBV3-2
TGTGCCAGCAGTTTGGTAGGGGTTCAGCCCCAGCATTTT | CASSLVGVQPQHF | NA | TRBJ1-5 | NA | 13 | TRBV28
TGTGCCAGCAGTCCCCCATTCGGGAGTAGGTATCCAGATACGCAGTATTTT | CASSPPFGSRYPDTQYF | NA | TRBJ2-3 | NA | 17 | TRBV27
TGTGCCAGCTCACCGGGAACAACCACAGATACGCAGTATTTT | CASSPGTTTDTQYF | NA | TRBJ2-3 | NA | 14 | TRBV18
TGTGCCTGGAGTCCGGCGACTAGCGGTTACGAGCAGTACTTC | CAWSPATSGYEQYF | TRBD2 | TRBJ2-7 | few | 14 | TRBV30
TGTGCCATCAGTATCTCCGGGACAGAGAATGAAGCTTTCTTT | CAISISGTENEAFF | TRBD1 | TRBJ1-1 | once | 14 | TRBV10-3
TGTGCCAGCAGTTTGGGGTTTACTGGGGCCAACGTCCTGACTTTC | CASSLGFTGANVLTF | NA | TRBJ2-6 | NA | 15 | TRBV28
TGTGCCAGCAGCTACAAAACAGGGTGGCAGTTCTTC | CASSYKTGWQFF | NA | TRBJ2-1 | NA | 12 | TRBV28
TGTGCCAGCTCATCGCCCCTAGCGGGAGGCGGGAATGAGCAGTTCTTC | CASSSPLAGGGNEQFF | TRBD2 | TRBJ2-1 | NA | 16 | TRBV18
TGTGCCAGCAGTGAATTCGGCCTCCCTGGAAACACCATATATTTT | CASSEFGLPGNTIYF | NA | TRBJ1-3 | NA | 15 | TRBV2
TGTGCCAGCAGCCGGCGGGACAGGGACTCACCCCTCCACTTT | CASSRRDRDSPLHF | TRBD1 | TRBJ1-6 | NA | 14 | TRBV6-5
TGTGCCAGCAGCTTAGATTGGGGGCGCTACAATGAGCAGTTCTTC | CASSLDWGRYNEQFF | NA | TRBJ2-1 | NA | 15 | TRBV11-2
TGTGCCATCAGTGAGTCGGGACAGGGTGGAGACGGGGAGCTGTTTTTT | CAISESGQGGDGELFF | TRBD1 | TRBJ2-2 | NA | 16 | TRBV10-3
TGTGCCAGTAGTATTGGTCCCGATGCAACTAATGAAAAACTGTTTTTT | CASSIGPDATNEKLFF | NA | TRBJ1-4 | NA | 16 | TRBV19
TGTGCCAGCAGTTTCCTGAGGGGGAGCTCTGGGGCCAACGTCCTGACTTTC | CASSFLRGSSGANVLTF | NA | TRBJ2-6 | few | 17 | TRBV27
TGTGCCTGGAGTCCCCATAGCGGGAGTAGTTACAATGAGCAGTTCTTC | CAWSPHSGSSYNEQFF | TRBD2 | TRBJ2-1 | NA | 16 | TRBV30
TGTGCCAGCAGCCAAGGGACGCATAGCAATCAGCCCCAGCATTTT | CASSQGTHSNQPQHF | NA | TRBJ1-5 | NA | 15 | TRBV7-9
TGCGCCAGCAGCCTAGACGGGGACTCGAACACTGAAGCTTTCTTT | CASSLDGDSNTEAFF | NA | TRBJ1-1 | NA | 15 | TRBV5-1
TGTGCCAGCAGTTACCTGGGGCCGAACTCCTACGAGCAGTACTTC | CASSYLGPNSYEQYF | NA | TRBJ2-7 | NA | 15 | TRBV6-2/TRBV6-3